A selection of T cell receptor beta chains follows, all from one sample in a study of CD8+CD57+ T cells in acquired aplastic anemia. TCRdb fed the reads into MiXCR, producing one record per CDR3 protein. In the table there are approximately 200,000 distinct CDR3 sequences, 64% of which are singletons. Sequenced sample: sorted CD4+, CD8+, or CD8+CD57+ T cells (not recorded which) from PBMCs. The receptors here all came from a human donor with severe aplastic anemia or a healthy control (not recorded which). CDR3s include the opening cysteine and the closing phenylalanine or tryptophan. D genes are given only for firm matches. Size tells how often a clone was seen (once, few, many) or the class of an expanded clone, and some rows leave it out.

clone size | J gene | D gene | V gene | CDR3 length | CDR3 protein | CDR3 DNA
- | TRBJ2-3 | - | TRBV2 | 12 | CASSVDTDTQYF | TGTGCCAGCAGTGTGGACACAGATACGCAGTATTTT
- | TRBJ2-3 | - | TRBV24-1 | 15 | CATSDWSGRTDTQYF | TGTGCCACCAGTGATTGGTCGGGGAGGACAGATACGCAGTATTTT
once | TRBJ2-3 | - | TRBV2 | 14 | CASSEAELTDTQYF | TGTGCCAGCAGTGAAGCTGAGTTAACAGATACGCAGTATTTT
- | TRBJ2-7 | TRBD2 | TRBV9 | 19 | CASSVAPSGSGLGVYEQYF | TGTGCCAGCAGCGTAGCGCCTAGCGGGAGTGGTTTGGGGGTATACGAGCAGTACTTC
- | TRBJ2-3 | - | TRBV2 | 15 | CASRAGLTSTDTQYF | TGTGCCAGCAGGGCGGGACTGACTAGCACAGATACGCAGTATTTT
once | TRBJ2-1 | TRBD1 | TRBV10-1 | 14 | CATLDRDIKDEQFF | TGCGCCACCTTGGACAGGGACATCAAGGATGAGCAGTTCTTC
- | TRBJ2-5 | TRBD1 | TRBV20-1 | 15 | CSARARQGFTETQYF | TGCAGTGCTAGAGCCCGACAGGGGTTCACAGAGACCCAGTACTTC
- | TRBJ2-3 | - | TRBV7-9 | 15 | CASSLDTTPSDTQYF | TGTGCCAGCAGCTTAGACACAACACCCTCCGATACGCAGTATTTT
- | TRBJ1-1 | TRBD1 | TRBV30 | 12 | CAGDRRDTEAFF | TGTGCCGGGGACAGACGGGACACTGAAGCTTTCTTT
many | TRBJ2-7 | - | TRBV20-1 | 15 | CSAQNLAALSYEQYF | TGCAGTGCCCAAAACCTGGCAGCCCTCTCCTACGAGCAGTACTTC
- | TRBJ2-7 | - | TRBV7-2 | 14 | CASSLAGRLYEQYF | TGTGCCAGCAGCTTAGCGGGGCGGCTGTACGAGCAGTACTTC
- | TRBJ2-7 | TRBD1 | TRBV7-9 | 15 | CASSSGTGRQYEQYF | TGTGCCAGCAGCTCCGGGACAGGCCGACAGTACGAGCAGTACTTC
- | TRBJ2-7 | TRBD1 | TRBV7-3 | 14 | CAGSRPSGGGEQYF | TGTGCCGGCAGCCGACCATCAGGGGGCGGCGAGCAGTACTTC
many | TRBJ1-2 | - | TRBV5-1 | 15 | CASSSAWTDNYGYTF | TGCGCCAGCAGCTCCGCCTGGACAGATAACTATGGCTACACCTTC
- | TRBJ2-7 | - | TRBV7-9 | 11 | CATSDLTRQYF | TGTGCCACCAGTGACCTGACTCGGCAGTACTTC
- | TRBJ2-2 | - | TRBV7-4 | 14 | CASGNGGNTGELFF | TGTGCCAGCGGGAATGGGGGGAACACCGGGGAGCTGTTTTTT
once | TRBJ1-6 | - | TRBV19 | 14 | CASSIQGYNSPLHF | TGTGCCAGTAGTATACAGGGATACAATTCACCCCTCCACTTT
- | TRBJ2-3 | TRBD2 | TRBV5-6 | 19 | CASRPGTSGPQDRWYTQYF | TGTGCCAGCAGGCCCGGGACTAGCGGTCCCCAGGATCGCTGGTACACGCAGTATTTT
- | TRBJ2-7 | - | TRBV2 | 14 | CASSHGDWRYEQYF | TGTGCCAGCAGCCACGGGGACTGGCGGTACGAGCAGTACTTC
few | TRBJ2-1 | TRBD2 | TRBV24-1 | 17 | CATSDLTPNGGNNEQFF | TGTGCCACCAGTGATTTGACTCCAAACGGGGGGAATAATGAGCAGTTCTTC
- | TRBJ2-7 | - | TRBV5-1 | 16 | CASSLGSTLEPYEQYF | TGCGCCAGCAGCTTAGGGTCTACTTTGGAGCCCTACGAGCAGTACTTC
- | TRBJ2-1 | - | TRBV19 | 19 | CASSTPTGLQGYNNNEQFF | TGTGCCAGTAGTACCCCCACCGGATTACAGGGCTACAATAACAATGAGCAGTTCTTC
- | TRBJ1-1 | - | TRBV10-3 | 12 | CAISGLGTEAFF | TGTGCCATCAGTGGGCTGGGGACTGAAGCTTTCTTT
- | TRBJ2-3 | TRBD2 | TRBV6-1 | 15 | CASSVGLAITDTQYF | TGTGCCAGCAGTGTCGGACTAGCCATCACAGATACGCAGTATTTT
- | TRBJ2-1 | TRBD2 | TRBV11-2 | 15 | CASSSPGGDYNEQFF | TGTGCCAGCAGCTCCCCCGGGGGGGACTACAATGAGCAGTTCTTC
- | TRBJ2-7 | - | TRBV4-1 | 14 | CASKPIEEAAWQYF | TGTGCCAGCAAACCAATCGAGGAAGCTGCTTGGCAGTACTTC
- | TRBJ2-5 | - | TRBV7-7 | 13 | CASRGTEGETQHF | TGTGCCAGCAGGGGCACAGAAGGAGAGACCCAGCACTTC